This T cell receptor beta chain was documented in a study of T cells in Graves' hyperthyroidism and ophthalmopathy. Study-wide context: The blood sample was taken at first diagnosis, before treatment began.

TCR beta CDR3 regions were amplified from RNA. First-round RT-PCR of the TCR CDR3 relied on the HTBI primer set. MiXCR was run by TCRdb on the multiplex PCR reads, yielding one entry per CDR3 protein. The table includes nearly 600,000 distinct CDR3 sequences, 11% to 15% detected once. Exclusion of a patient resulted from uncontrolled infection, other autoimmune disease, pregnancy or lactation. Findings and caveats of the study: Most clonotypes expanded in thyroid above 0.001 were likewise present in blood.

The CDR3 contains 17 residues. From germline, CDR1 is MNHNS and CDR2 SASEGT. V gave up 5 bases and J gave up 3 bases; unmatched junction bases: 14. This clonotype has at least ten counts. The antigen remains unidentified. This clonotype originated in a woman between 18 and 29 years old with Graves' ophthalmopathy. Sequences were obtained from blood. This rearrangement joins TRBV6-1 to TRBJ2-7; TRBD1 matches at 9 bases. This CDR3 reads CASSYVATGTGNYEQYF. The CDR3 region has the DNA TGTGCCAGCAGTTACGTAGCGACCGGGACAGGGAACTACGAGCAGTACTTC.